This T cell receptor (beta chain) was documented in a study of T cell responses to AZD1222 COVID-19 vaccine (dated by TCRdb to the early 2020s). Broadly, across the study: A total of approximately 240 trial participants underwent TCR sequencing, of whom 200 to 220 had received two doses of AZD1222 and around 25 had received two doses of the MenACWY control vaccine. Trial participants were enrolled by age into subgroups of 18-55, 56-69 and 70-plus years, and around 140, 26 and 57 TCR-sequenced participants, respectively, were included in these subgroups.

The sample's time point label, in plain terms: about 28 days (+/-7) after the second vaccine dose. AZD1222 recipients whose second dose came at about 4 weeks and those whose second dose came at about 12 weeks were combined into one group, since spike-specific TCR depth and breadth did not differ between the two schedules. Samples from vaccinated people were obtained from the UK trials COV001 and COV002, which included a single-blind randomized controlled phase 2/3 trial of AZD1222 (ChAdOx1 nCoV-19) in healthy adults. For TCRbeta chain sequencing, PBMC samples from trial participants were taken at day 0 and at day 28 after the second dose. The CDR3 regions of human TCRbeta chains were analyzed by immunosequencing. In the original analysis: Repertoire TCRs were checked for matches against a reference library of SARS-CoV-2-specific TCRs that had been generated using the MIRA antigen-specificity platform. Breadth was defined as the fraction of unique TCRs that were SARS-CoV-2-associated, and depth was defined as the fraction of total T cells that were SARS-CoV-2-associated. Using the MIRA data, each spike-specific TCR was mapped to the spike region that the TCR reacts to and placed in a CD4 or CD8 class. Log10-transformed breadth and depth values were compared by one-way ANOVA with Sidak's multiple comparisons tests. TCRdb holds this immuneACCESS table with in-frame rearrangements only. Some clones are missing; in checked studies, unresolved V genes explain under half, and the rest has no known cause. D and trimming come from the DNA, and the V and J calls and clone size come from that table. Here the sample has approximately 270,000 clones; about 94% occur a single time. The top ten constitute roughly 0.51% of the sample.

Study-wide findings and limitations: Participants were mostly white British, with more females than males. The authors suggested clonal diversity may have been underestimated. Vaccine-associated CD4 TCRs spanned the whole spike protein, with dominant responses in regions 160-218 and 743-854. The 56-69-year group was small, and its depth increase did not reach significance, likely because of low power. Spike-specific TCR breadth and depth rose significantly after two AZD1222 doses compared with day 0 and with MenACWY recipients. No day 14 peak-response samples were available, so repertoires were characterized only after the peak T cell response. Epitopes outside the regions mutated in the B.1.351 and B.1.1.7 variants were reportedly recognized by nearly half of the unique spike-specific TCRs. Conclusions about previously exposed vaccinees were limited because only six AZD1222 recipients were SARS-CoV-2 seropositive at baseline.

With regard to this clone: The antigen this receptor binds is unknown. Base-call qualities are not available, and no considerably larger clone is one nucleotide away.

Including the terminal cysteine and phenylalanine, the CDR3 comprises 16 residues. Here the CDR3 DNA is all that survives: 48 bases in frame from base 1. The CDR1 and CDR2 encoded by the germline V gene (reference sequence) are LNHNV and YYDKDF. V is clipped by 8 bases and J by 2 bases, and the sequence between their germline boundaries is 19 bases long. The receptor was derived from an adult who received the AZD1222 COVID-19 vaccine. The sample was peripheral blood, taken 28 days after the second AZD1222 dose. This chain joins TRBV15 to TRBJ2-1; TRBD2 could be the D gene, as 5 bases match. The encoded CDR3 is CATGVHRAGTYNEQFF. Read as DNA, the sequence is TGTGCCACCGGGGTCCACCGGGCGGGTACCTACAATGAGCAGTTCTTC.